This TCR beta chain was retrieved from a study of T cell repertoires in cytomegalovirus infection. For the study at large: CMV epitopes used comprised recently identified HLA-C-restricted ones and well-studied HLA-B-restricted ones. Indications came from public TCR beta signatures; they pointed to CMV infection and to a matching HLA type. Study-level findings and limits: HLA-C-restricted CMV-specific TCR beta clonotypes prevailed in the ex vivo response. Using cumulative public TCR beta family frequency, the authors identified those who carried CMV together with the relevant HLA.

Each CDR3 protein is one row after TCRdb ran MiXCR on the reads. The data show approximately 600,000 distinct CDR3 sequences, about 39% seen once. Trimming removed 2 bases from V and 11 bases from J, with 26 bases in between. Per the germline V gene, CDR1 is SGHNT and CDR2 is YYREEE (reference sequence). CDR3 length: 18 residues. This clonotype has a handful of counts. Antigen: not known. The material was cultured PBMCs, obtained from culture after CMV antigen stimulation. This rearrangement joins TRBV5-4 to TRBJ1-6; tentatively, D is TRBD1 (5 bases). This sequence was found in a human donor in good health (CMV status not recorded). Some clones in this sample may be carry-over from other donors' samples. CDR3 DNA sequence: TGTGCCAGCAGCTTAGTAGGTCCAAGGGACTTAAGGGGTGCACCCCTCCACTTT. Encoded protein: CASSLVGPRDLRGAPLHF.